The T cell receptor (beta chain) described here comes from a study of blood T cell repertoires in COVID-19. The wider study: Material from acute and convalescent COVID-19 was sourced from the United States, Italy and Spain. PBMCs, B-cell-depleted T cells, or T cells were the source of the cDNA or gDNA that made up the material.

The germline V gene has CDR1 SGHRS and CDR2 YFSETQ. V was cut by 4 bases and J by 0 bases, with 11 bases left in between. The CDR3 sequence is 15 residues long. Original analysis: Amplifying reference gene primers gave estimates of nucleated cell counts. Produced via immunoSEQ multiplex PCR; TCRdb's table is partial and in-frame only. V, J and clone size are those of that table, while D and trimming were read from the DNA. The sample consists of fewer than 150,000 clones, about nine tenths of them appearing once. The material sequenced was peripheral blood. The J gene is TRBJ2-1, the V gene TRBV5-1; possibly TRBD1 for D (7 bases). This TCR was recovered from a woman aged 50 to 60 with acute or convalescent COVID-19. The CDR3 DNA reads TGCGCCAGCAGCAAGGAGGGGGCCTCCTACAATGAGCAGTTCTTC. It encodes CASSKEGASYNEQFF.